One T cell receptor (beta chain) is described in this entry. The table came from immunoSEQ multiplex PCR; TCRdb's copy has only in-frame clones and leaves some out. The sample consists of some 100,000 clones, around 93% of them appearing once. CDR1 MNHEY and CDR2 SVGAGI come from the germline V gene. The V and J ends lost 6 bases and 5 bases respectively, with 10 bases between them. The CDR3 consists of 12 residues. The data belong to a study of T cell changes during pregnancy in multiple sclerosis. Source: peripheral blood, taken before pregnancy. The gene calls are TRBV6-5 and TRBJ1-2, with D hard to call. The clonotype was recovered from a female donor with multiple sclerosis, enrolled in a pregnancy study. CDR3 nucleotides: TGTGCCAGCAGAAGCGGCCTTTATGGCTACACCTTC. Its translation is CASRSGLYGYTF.